This is a list of T cell receptor beta chains from one sample in a study of OX40 agonist ivuxolimab in advanced cancers. Clones were read by immunoSEQ multiplex PCR, and TCRdb kept only the in-frame ones, dropping some. The data contain 75,000 to 80,000 clones, 94% of them singletons. Sequencing used CD4+ or CD8+ T cells sorted from blood, obtained in a trial of the OX40 agonist ivuxolimab. These TCRs come from an adult with an advanced solid tumor such as melanoma, head and neck, liver or kidney cancer. The CDR3 runs from the conserved cysteine through the conserved F or W. The D gene is left open where the match is weak. Clone size is not always given. Where it is, it says once, few, many or a class for expanded clones.

v_call	d_call	j_call	clone_size	cdr3_length	cdr3_aa	cdr3_nt
TRBV27	-	TRBJ1-5	-	14	CASSLVQGNQPQHF	TGTGCCAGCAGTTTGGTACAAGGCAATCAGCCCCAGCATTTT
TRBV12-5	TRBD1	TRBJ2-7	-	16	CASGLASGGATYEQYF	TGTGCTAGTGGTTTGGCATCAGGGGGCGCCACCTACGAGCAGTACTTC
TRBV6-5	-	TRBJ1-2	once	14	CASSYGISGYGYTF	TGTGCCAGCAGTTACGGGATATCCGGGTATGGCTACACCTTC
TRBV7-9	-	TRBJ2-2	-	13	CASSFAYTGELFF	TGTGCCAGCAGCTTTGCGTACACCGGGGAGCTGTTTTTT
TRBV15	-	TRBJ2-7	-	15	CATRSSGHFSGEQYF	TGTGCCACCAGGTCGTCGGGACACTTCTCAGGGGAGCAGTACTTC
TRBV6-5	-	TRBJ1-2	-	13	CASSPATANGYTF	TGTGCCAGCAGTCCGGCGACAGCGAATGGCTACACCTTC
TRBV11-2	-	TRBJ2-1	-	14	CASSFTSSYNEQFF	TGTGCCAGCAGCTTTACTAGCTCCTACAATGAGCAGTTCTTC
TRBV5-1	-	TRBJ2-1	-	15	CASSLARLALNEQFF	TGCGCCAGCAGCTTGGCTAGGCTAGCGTTAAATGAGCAGTTCTTC
TRBV9	-	TRBJ2-7	-	15	CASSVGGPAQYEQYF	TGTGCCAGCAGCGTAGGGGGGCCCGCCCAATACGAGCAGTACTTC
TRBV11-2	TRBD1	TRBJ2-7	-	14	CASSLGTGGGEQYF	TGTGCCAGCAGCCTCGGGACAGGCGGCGGCGAGCAGTACTTC
TRBV6-5	-	TRBJ1-1	-	14	CASTSGGSNTEAFF	TGTGCCAGCACCTCTGGGGGCTCCAACACTGAAGCTTTCTTT
TRBV4-3	-	TRBJ1-2	-	15	CASSQDDRSNYGYTF	TGCGCCAGCAGCCAAGATGACCGGAGTAACTATGGCTACACCTTC
TRBV6-5	-	TRBJ2-7	-	14	CASSLLGGRGEQYF	TGTGCCAGCAGCTTACTCGGAGGGAGAGGCGAGCAGTACTTC
TRBV4-1	TRBD2	TRBJ2-1	-	15	CASSAIGLAGGKQFF	TGCGCCAGCTCCGCGATCGGACTAGCGGGGGGTAAGCAGTTCTTC
TRBV5-1	-	TRBJ2-7	-	13	CASSLKSSYEQYF	TGCGCCAGCAGCTTGAAAAGTTCCTACGAGCAGTACTTC
TRBV18	-	TRBJ2-6	-	16	CASSEVDASGANVLTF	TGTGCCAGCTCGGAGGTGGATGCATCTGGGGCCAACGTCCTGACTTTC
TRBV12-5	-	TRBJ1-3	-	15	CASGSRGSSGNTIYF	TGTGCTAGTGGTTCCCGGGGGAGCTCTGGAAACACCATATATTTT
TRBV4-3	TRBD1	TRBJ2-3	-	16	CASSQDGQGSTDTQYF	TGCGCCAGCAGCCAAGACGGACAGGGGAGCACAGATACGCAGTATTTT
TRBV4-3	-	TRBJ2-5	-	15	CASSQDGTRQETQYF	TGCGCCAGCAGCCAAGATGGGACACGCCAAGAGACCCAGTACTTC
TRBV28	-	TRBJ1-5	-	15	CASSSRQAAEGPQHF	TGTGCCAGCAGTTCTCGACAGGCGGCAGAGGGGCCCCAGCATTTT
TRBV5-6	-	TRBJ1-1	-	15	CASSLVGAENTEAFF	TGTGCCAGCAGCTTGGTCGGGGCGGAGAACACTGAAGCTTTCTTT
TRBV7-9	TRBD1	TRBJ2-7	few	15	CASSPSTGRYYEQYF	TGTGCCAGCAGCCCTTCGACAGGGCGATACTACGAGCAGTACTTC
TRBV5-4	TRBD2	TRBJ2-1	-	16	CASSDPGLAGDNEQFF	TGTGCCAGCAGCGACCCGGGACTAGCGGGGGACAATGAGCAGTTCTTC
TRBV10-2	-	TRBJ2-7	-	12	CASWGGPYEQYF	TGCGCCAGCTGGGGGGGGCCCTACGAGCAGTACTTC
TRBV28	-	TRBJ1-1	-	15	CASSTRGEANTEAFF	TGTGCCAGCAGTACGAGGGGGGAGGCGAACACTGAAGCTTTCTTT
TRBV12-5	-	TRBJ2-7	-	12	CASGLGFYEQYF	TGTGCTAGTGGTTTGGGATTCTACGAGCAGTACTTC
TRBV7-9	TRBD1	TRBJ1-4	-	16	CASSSGEGGWYEKLFF	TGTGCCAGCAGCTCCGGGGAAGGGGGCTGGTATGAAAAACTGTTTTTT
TRBV2	-	TRBJ2-5	-	13	CASSIALQETQYF	TGTGCCAGCAGTATCGCCCTCCAAGAGACCCAGTACTTC
TRBV27	-	TRBJ1-5	-	14	CASSGNGAQGPQHF	TGTGCCAGCAGTGGGAACGGGGCCCAGGGGCCCCAGCATTTT
TRBV5-6	TRBD2	TRBJ2-5	-	15	CASSPEAGVGETQYF	TGTGCCAGCAGCCCCGAAGCGGGAGTGGGGGAGACCCAGTACTTC
TRBV4-3	TRBD1	TRBJ2-1	-	19	CASSHPGQGALSSYNEQFF	TGCGCCAGCAGCCACCCGGGACAGGGGGCTTTAAGCTCCTACAATGAGCAGTTCTTC
TRBV18	-	TRBJ2-7	-	16	CASSPSVGSIKYEQYF	TGTGCCAGCTCACCTTCTGTGGGGAGTATTAAATACGAGCAGTACTTC
TRBV4-3	-	TRBJ1-1	-	14	CASSQGTANTEAFF	TGCGCCAGCAGCCAAGGGACAGCGAACACTGAAGCTTTCTTT
TRBV5-1	TRBD1	TRBJ1-1	-	14	CASSFAGGGTEAFF	TGCGCCAGCAGCTTCGCAGGGGGAGGCACTGAAGCTTTCTTT
TRBV7-9	-	TRBJ1-4	-	13	CASSLAGPEKLFF	TGTGCCAGCAGCTTAGCAGGGCCTGAAAAACTGTTTTTT
TRBV12-5	-	TRBJ1-1	-	13	CASGLVPPGEAFF	TGTGCTAGTGGTTTGGTACCTCCAGGGGAAGCTTTCTTT
TRBV27	-	TRBJ1-2	-	16	CASSLGHDRSLYGYTF	TGTGCCAGCAGTTTGGGTCATGACAGGTCCCTTTATGGCTACACCTTC
TRBV7-9	TRBD1	TRBJ1-4	-	16	CASSPTGSSTNEKLFF	TGTGCCAGCAGCCCGACAGGGAGTTCAACTAATGAAAAACTGTTTTTT
TRBV12-5	-	TRBJ1-5	-	16	CASGLADRSSNQPQHF	TGTGCTAGTGGTTTGGCCGACAGGAGTTCCAATCAGCCCCAGCATTTT
TRBV12-5	-	TRBJ2-3	-	14	CASGLGGPVDTQYF	TGTGCTAGTGGTTTAGGAGGGCCGGTGGATACGCAGTATTTT
TRBV7-8	-	TRBJ2-3	-	15	CASSLGGAGTDTQYF	TGTGCCAGCAGCCTTGGAGGGGCGGGCACAGATACGCAGTATTTT
TRBV11-2	TRBD1	TRBJ1-3	-	15	CASSPDRGPGNTIYF	TGTGCCAGCAGCCCCGACAGGGGGCCTGGAAACACCATATATTTT
TRBV28	-	TRBJ2-1	-	13	CASTLGRMVGQFF	TGTGCCAGCACTTTGGGGCGAATGGTGGGGCAGTTCTTC
TRBV15	-	TRBJ1-1	-	14	CATSPGDGNTEAFF	TGTGCCACCAGCCCAGGGGACGGGAACACTGAAGCTTTCTTT
TRBV7-2	-	TRBJ2-5	-	12	CASRSIGETQYF	TGTGCCAGCAGAAGTATCGGGGAGACCCAGTACTTC
TRBV4-1	TRBD1	TRBJ1-2	-	14	CASSQEGATYGYTF	TGCGCCAGCAGCCAGGAGGGGGCGACCTATGGCTACACCTTC
TRBV4-3	TRBD1	TRBJ2-4	-	15	CASSQVGQGGNIQYF	TGCGCCAGCAGCCAAGTGGGACAGGGAGGCAACATTCAGTACTTC
TRBV5-1	-	TRBJ2-5	-	15	CASSLEGPRWETQYF	TGCGCCAGCAGCTTGGAGGGACCGCGGTGGGAGACCCAGTACTTC